The 32 T cell receptor beta chains listed next were all sequenced from one sample in a study of high-grade serous ovarian cancer treatment subgroups. Tumor samples were obtained before definitive surgery or chemotherapy. Sequencing was performed with immunoSEQ multiplex PCR; in TCRdb, only in-frame clones are kept and a portion is missing. Of about 16,000 clones in the sample, approximately 70% are singletons; the top ten hold approximately 5%. The source material was tumor tissue. These receptors came from a human donor with high-grade serous ovarian cancer.

The V and J genes are TRBV6-1 and TRBJ2-7, with 7 bases lining up with TRBD2. CDR3 length equals 13 residues. Germline CDR1 reads MNHNS; CDR2 reads SASEGT. The V segment lost 0 bases and the J segment 4 bases; nucleotides outside the gene matches: 0. The CDR3 DNA follows: TGTGCCAGCAGTGAAGCGCGGGGGTACGAGCAGTACTTC. This codes for CASSEARGYEQYF.

This sequence joins TRBV7-9 and TRBJ1-2; TRBD1 might be the D (6 bases). V lost 5 bases and J 6 bases, leaving 16 bases between the germline ends. CDR3 size: 14 residues. From germline, CDR1 is SEHNR and CDR2 FQNEAQ (reference sequence). The DNA for the CDR3 is TGTGCCAGCAGCCCCCCCCAGGGGCACAATGGCTACACCTTC. Translation gives CASSPPQGHNGYTF.

This chain links TRBV19 with TRBJ2-3, with D perhaps TRBD2 (6 bases). CDR1 and CDR2 (germline): LNHDA, SQIVND (reference sequence). The CDR3 has 14 residues. V was trimmed by 5 bases and J by 0 bases, leaving 9 bases between them. The CDR3 loop is CASSLAGSTDTQYF. CDR3 DNA sequence: TGTGCCAGTAGTTTGGCGGGAAGCACAGATACGCAGTATTTT. Full variable domain (remainder filled in from reference TRBV19 and TRBJ2-3): DGGITQSPKYLFRKEGQNVTLSCEQNLNHDAMYWYRQDPGQGLRLIYYSQIVNDFQKGDIAEGYSVSREKKESFPLTVTSAQKNPTAFYLCASSLAGSTDTQYFGPGTRLTVL.

Only one count was recorded for this clone. This chain links TRBV14 with TRBJ1-1; TRBD1 is a possible D gene (5 bases). V was trimmed by 0 bases and J by 5 bases, leaving 10 bases between them. Germline-derived CDR1 and CDR2 are SGHDN and FVKESK. The CDR3 consists of 14 residues. The CDR3 bases are TGTGCCAGCAGCCAAGAATGGGGGGGGACTGAAGCTTTCTTT. Its translation is CASSQEWGGTEAFF.

Turning to this clone: The same CDR3 can be traced to other DNA sequences in this sample. The chain recombines TRBV4-3 with TRBJ2-7; D is uncertain. CDR3 size: 13 residues. CDR1 and CDR2 (germline): LGHNA, YSLEER. Trimming stripped 1 base from V and 3 bases from J, with 7 bases between. The CDR3 spells CASSQGTDYEQYF. As DNA, the CDR3 is TGCGCCAGCAGCCAAGGTACAGACTACGAGCAGTACTTC.

The rearrangement uses TRBV15 and TRBJ1-5, with a tentative D call TRBD1 (6 bases). The germline V gene has CDR1 LNHNV and CDR2 YYDKDF (reference sequence). The CDR3 has 15 residues. The V and J ends lost 8 bases and 3 bases respectively, with 17 bases between them. The CDR3 protein is CATSAGGRVNQPQHF. The CDR3 nucleotides read TGTGCCACCTCCGCCGGGGGGCGGGTCAATCAGCCCCAGCATTTT.

The chain carries TRBV5-1 and TRBJ2-5, with 7 positions matching TRBD2. This CDR3 region has 13 residues. V shed 2 bases and J 3 bases; nucleotides not matched to a gene: 1. The germline V gene encodes CDR1 SGHRS and CDR2 YFSETQ. CDR3 DNA: TGCGCCAGCAGCTTTGGGGGGGAAGAGACCCAGTACTTC. Translated, it gives CASSFGGEETQYF.

The chain couples TRBV4-3 to TRBJ1-1; tentatively, D is TRBD1 (5 bases). Trimming stripped 4 bases from V and 0 bases from J, with 9 bases between. The CDR3 is 14 amino acids. In germline, CDR1 is LGHNA, CDR2 YSLEER. CDR3 DNA: TGCGCCAGCAGCCTGGGGGAAATGAACACTGAAGCTTTCTTT. Its translation: CASSLGEMNTEAFF.

CDR3 amino acids: CASSLSHSYEQYF. The CDR3 DNA reads TGTGCCAGCAGTTTATCCCACTCCTACGAGCAGTACTTC. J is TRBJ2-7 and V is TRBV27, with D uncertain. Between the trimmed V and J ends, which lost 0 bases and 0 bases, there was a span of 3 bases. Germline lookup yields CDR1 MNHEY and CDR2 SMNVEV (reference sequence). The CDR3 has 13 amino acids.

This clone has more than one count but fewer than ten. This chain joins TRBV5-4 and TRBJ1-1; no reliable D call. Germline V CDR1 and CDR2: SGHNT, YYREEE (reference sequence). The CDR3 runs to 13 residues. V lost 2 bases and J 6 bases, leaving 11 bases between the germline ends. CDR3 bases: TGTGCCAGCAGCTTAGTGGGGTTCCCTGAAGCTTTCTTT. Protein: CASSLVGFPEAFF.

The chain couples TRBV27 to TRBJ2-3; D tentatively reads TRBD1 or TRBD2 (5 bases each). CDR3 length equals 14 residues. Germline V CDR1 and CDR2: MNHEY, SMNVEV (reference sequence). The germline V and J ends were trimmed by 2 bases and 1 base, with 7 bases remaining between them. The CDR3 loop is CASSLPGRTDTQYF. DNA for the CDR3: TGTGCCAGCAGTTTACCGGGACGCACAGATACGCAGTATTTT.

The V and J genes are TRBV7-9 and TRBJ2-1; 10 bases line up with TRBD2. The V gene end was trimmed by 7 bases and the J gene end by 6 bases; junction bases not matched to a gene: 12. The germline gives CDR1 SEHNR, CDR2 FQNEAQ (reference sequence). The length of the CDR3 is 16 residues. CDR3 region: CASTTAPAGGPNEQFF. CDR3 in DNA: TGTGCCAGCACCACCGCCCCAGCGGGGGGGCCCAATGAGCAGTTCTTC.

This chain uses TRBV5-4 with TRBJ2-3; 9 bases map to TRBD2. V was clipped by 3 bases and J by 5 bases; unmatched bases: 10. In germline, CDR1 is SGHNT, CDR2 YYREEE (reference sequence). The CDR3 is 16 residues long. The DNA for the CDR3 is TGTGCCAGCAGCTGGGGCGGCGGGGGGGCCGGAGATACGCAGTATTTT. This translates into CASSWGGGGAGDTQYF.

J is TRBJ2-6 and V is TRBV11-3; D possibly uses TRBD1 or TRBD2 (5 bases each). The CDR3 is made up of 13 amino acids. Trimming removed 10 bases from V and 3 bases from J, with 10 bases in between. The germline V gene has CDR1 SGHNT and CDR2 YENEEA. In DNA, the CDR3 is TGTGCCATCGAGGGGAGTGGGGCCAACGTCCTGACTTTC. Its translation: CAIEGSGANVLTF.

This chain links TRBV5-5 with TRBJ2-5; tentative D call: TRBD2 (5 bases). Trimming removed 1 base at V and 5 bases at J, with 12 bases between. The germline CDR1 and CDR2 sequences are SGHKS and YYEKEE (reference sequence). This CDR3 contains 14 residues. As DNA, the CDR3 is TGTGCCAGCAGCTTGTCAGTAGCGTTGGAGACCCAGTACTTC. It specifies CASSLSVALETQYF.

This chain links TRBV19 with TRBJ1-1; possibly TRBD1 for D (6 bases). With 5 bases removed from V and 3 bases from J, the gap between germline ends came to 22 bases. CDR3 length: 17 residues. Germline loops: CDR1 LNHDA, CDR2 SQIVND (reference sequence). CDR3: CASSPTLGGGYHTEAFF. As DNA, the CDR3 is TGTGCCAGTAGTCCAACCCTAGGAGGGGGTTATCACACTGAAGCTTTCTTT. The whole variable domain, filled in from reference TRBV19 and TRBJ1-1, reads DGGITQSPKYLFRKEGQNVTLSCEQNLNHDAMYWYRQDPGQGLRLIYYSQIVNDFQKGDIAEGYSVSREKKESFPLTVTSAQKNPTAFYLCASSPTLGGGYHTEAFFGQGTRLTVV.

The V and J genes are TRBV18 and TRBJ1-5; 8 nucleotides match TRBD1. The CDR3 totals 15 residues. CDR1 and CDR2 (germline): KGHSH, LQKENI. Trimming at V came to 3 bases and at J to 4 bases, leaving 5 bases not matched to a gene. CDR3 sequence (DNA): TGTGCCAGCTCACCGGGACAGGAGGTAAATCAGCCCCAGCATTTT. Its translation: CASSPGQEVNQPQHF.

The chain recombines TRBV11-2 with TRBJ2-7; D uncertain. CDR1 is SGHAT and CDR2 is FQNNGV in the germline V gene. Trimming took 3 bases from V and 2 from J, leaving 17 bases between them. The CDR3 is 16 amino acids. In nucleotides, the CDR3 is TGTGCCAGCAGCTTGGGCCCTCCAGGCTTCACCTACGAGCAGTACTTC. This encodes CASSLGPPGFTYEQYF.

The chain employs TRBV18 and TRBJ2-1; D possibly corresponds to TRBD2 (6 bases). V was shortened by 0 bases and J by 9 bases, with 15 bases between the two germline ends. CDR3 size: 15 residues. CDR1 and CDR2 from the germline V gene are KGHSH and LQKENI. CDR3 sequence reads: CASSPPLAKGTEQFF. CDR3 nucleotides: TGTGCCAGCTCACCACCGCTAGCGAAGGGAACTGAGCAGTTCTTC. The whole variable domain, filled in from reference TRBV18 and TRBJ2-1, reads NAGVMQNPRHLVRRRGQEARLRCSPMKGHSHVYWYRQLPEEGLKFMVYLQKENIIDESGMPKERFSAEFPKEGPSILRIQQVVRGDSAAYFCASSPPLAKGTEQFFGPGTRLTVL.

The chain couples TRBV7-9 to TRBJ2-2; D gene ambiguous. Per germline, CDR1 SEHNR and CDR2 FQNEAQ (reference sequence). V was pared by 6 bases and J by 2 bases, with 13 bases between. The CDR3 consists of 15 residues. The CDR3 DNA reads as TGTGCCAGCAGAAATAAAGGTTCCAACACCGGGGAGCTGTTTTTT. It codes for CASRNKGSNTGELFF.

The chain recombines TRBV28 with TRBJ1-2; the D is unclear. Germline V gene sequence: CDR1 MDHEN, CDR2 SYDVKM. V shed 2 bases and J shed 4 bases, with 8 bases lying between them. The CDR3 covers 13 residues. The CDR3 nucleotides read TGTGCCAGCAGTTTAAGGGCTTTCTATGGCTACACCTTC. This gives the protein CASSLRAFYGYTF.

The rearrangement uses TRBV6-4 and TRBJ2-1; TRBD2 agrees at 10 bases. Unmatched junction bases numbered 2, after V lost 3 bases and J lost 6 bases. Germline V lookup: CDR1 MRHNA, CDR2 SNTAGT. This CDR3 contains 14 residues. CDR3 region: CASSEAGGPNEQFF. CDR3 bases: TGTGCCAGCAGTGAAGCGGGGGGGCCCAATGAGCAGTTCTTC.

The chain carries TRBV7-9 and TRBJ1-1; D not certain. The CDR3 extends over 13 amino acids. Per germline, CDR1 SEHNR and CDR2 FQNEAQ (reference sequence). V gave up 5 bases and J gave up 4 bases, with 11 bases separating them. The CDR3 protein is CASSEPGGTEAFF. In DNA, the CDR3 is TGTGCCAGCAGCGAACCAGGCGGCACTGAAGCTTTCTTT.

This rearrangement joins TRBV11-1 to TRBJ2-6, with D uncertain. V gave up 5 bases and J gave up 1 base, with 6 bases separating them. Germline V gene lookup returns CDR1 SGHAT and CDR2 FQDESV (reference sequence). The CDR3 length is 14 residues. CDR3 nucleotides: TGTGCCAGCAGCACACAGTCTGGGGCCAACGTCCTGACTTTC. Residues: CASSTQSGANVLTF.

The chain recombines TRBV7-2 with TRBJ2-7; 8 positions match TRBD1. The V gene end was trimmed by 4 bases and the J gene end by 7 bases; junction bases not matched to a gene: 12. The CDR3 has 15 amino acids. CDR1 and CDR2 (germline): SGHTA, FQGNSA. This CDR3 reads CASSYQGGQGREQYF. The CDR3 DNA follows: TGTGCCAGCAGCTATCAGGGCGGACAGGGAAGGGAGCAGTACTTC.

This clone was seen a handful of times. The chain combines TRBV9 with TRBJ1-1; D gene uncertain. This CDR3 spans 15 amino acids. Trimming pared 0 bases from V and 4 bases from J, leaving 13 bases between. The V gene's germline CDR1 is SGDLS and CDR2 YYNGEE. CDR3 DNA sequence: TGTGCCAGCAGCGTAGACCCGGACCGCCCCACTGAAGCTTTCTTT. Its protein product is CASSVDPDRPTEAFF.

The J gene is TRBJ2-6, the V gene TRBV5-8, with D unclear. Germline V lookup: CDR1 SGHTS, CDR2 YDEGEE. Trimming took 7 bases from V and 5 from J, leaving 22 bases between them. The CDR3 loop spans 17 amino acids. CDR3 in DNA: TGTGCCAGCGTTGTAGGTCATCCACAAAGTCGGGCCAACGTCCTGACTTTC. It codes for CASVVGHPQSRANVLTF.

The chain recombines TRBV6-5 with TRBJ1-1; D not resolved. Germline CDR1 is MNHEY and CDR2 is SVGAGI. The CDR3 totals 12 residues. The CDR3 sequence is CASWAGNAEAFF. As DNA, the CDR3 is TGTGCAAGCTGGGCGGGTAACGCTGAAGCTTTCTTT.

The V gene is TRBV4-3, the J gene TRBJ2-7, with 11 bases that match TRBD1. Germline-derived CDR1 and CDR2 are LGHNA and YSLEER. Trimming removed 0 bases from V and 4 bases from J; junction bases left unmatched: 5. The CDR3 runs 16 residues. This chain's CDR3 is CASSQETGTGGYEQYF. CDR3 sequence (DNA): TGCGCCAGCAGCCAAGAGACCGGGACAGGGGGTTACGAGCAGTACTTC.

The chain couples TRBV29-1 to TRBJ2-7; 8 positions agree with TRBD1. The J segment lost 7 bases and the V segment lost 7 bases, leaving 15 bases of the junction unmatched. The CDR3 runs to 14 residues. From germline, CDR1 is SQVTM and CDR2 ANQGSEA. For the CDR3, the DNA is TGCAGCGCTGGATCCGGGACAGGTCGTAGGGAGCAGTACTTC. Translating it yields CSAGSGTGRREQYF.

V usage is TRBV6-5 and J usage is TRBJ2-1; D is ambiguous. Trimming took off 2 bases at V and 8 bases at J, with 4 bases between the two ends. Germline V lookup: CDR1 MNHEY, CDR2 SVGAGI. This CDR3 region has 11 residues. The CDR3 DNA is TGTGCCAGCAGTTACAACCATGAGCAGTTCTTC. Translation gives CASSYNHEQFF.

The chain links TRBV6-6 to TRBJ1-4; 8 nucleotides align to TRBD1. The J segment lost 5 bases and the V segment lost 5 bases, leaving 4 bases of the junction unmatched. Looked up from germline, CDR1 is MNHNY and CDR2 is SVGAGI (reference sequence). The CDR3 is 14 residues long. Here the CDR3 reads CASSKTGANEKLFF. CDR3 coding DNA: TGTGCCAGCAGTAAGACAGGGGCAAATGAAAAACTGTTTTTT.